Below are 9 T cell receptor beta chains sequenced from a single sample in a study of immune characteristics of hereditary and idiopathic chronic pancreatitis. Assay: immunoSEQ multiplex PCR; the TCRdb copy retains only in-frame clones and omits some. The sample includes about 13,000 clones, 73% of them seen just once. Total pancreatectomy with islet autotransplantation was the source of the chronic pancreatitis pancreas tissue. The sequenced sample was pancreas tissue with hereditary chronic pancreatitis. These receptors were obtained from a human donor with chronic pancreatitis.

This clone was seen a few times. The CDR3 region is CASSGTSGSTIRNEQFF. CDR3 nucleotide sequence: TGTGCCAGCAGCGGGACTAGCGGGAGTACTATACGAAATGAGCAGTTCTTC. This rearrangement joins TRBV11-3 to TRBJ2-1; 14 bases are shared with TRBD2. This CDR3 is 17 amino acids long. Germline CDR1 is SGHNT and CDR2 is YENEEA. The V segment lost 5 bases and the J segment 7 bases; nucleotides outside the gene matches: 10.

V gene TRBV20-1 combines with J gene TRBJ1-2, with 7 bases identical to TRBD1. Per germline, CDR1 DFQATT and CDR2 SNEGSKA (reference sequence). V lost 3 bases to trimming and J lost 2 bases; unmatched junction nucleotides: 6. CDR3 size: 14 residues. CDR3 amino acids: CSASRTGKNYGYTF. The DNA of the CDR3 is TGCAGTGCTAGTCGGACAGGAAAAAACTATGGCTACACCTTC.

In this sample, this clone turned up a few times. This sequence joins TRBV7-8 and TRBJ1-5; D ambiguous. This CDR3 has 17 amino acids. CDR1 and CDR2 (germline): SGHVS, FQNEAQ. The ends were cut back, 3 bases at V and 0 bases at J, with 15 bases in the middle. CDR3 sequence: CASSFGPSRNSNQPQHF. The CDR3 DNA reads TGTGCCAGCAGCTTTGGCCCTTCCCGCAATAGCAATCAGCCCCAGCATTTT.

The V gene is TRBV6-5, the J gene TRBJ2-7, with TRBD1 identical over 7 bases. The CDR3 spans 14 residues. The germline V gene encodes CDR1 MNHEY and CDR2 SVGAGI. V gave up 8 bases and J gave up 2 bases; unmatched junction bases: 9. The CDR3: CASGIRQGAYEQYF. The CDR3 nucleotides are TGTGCCAGCGGCATCCGACAGGGCGCCTACGAGCAGTACTTC.

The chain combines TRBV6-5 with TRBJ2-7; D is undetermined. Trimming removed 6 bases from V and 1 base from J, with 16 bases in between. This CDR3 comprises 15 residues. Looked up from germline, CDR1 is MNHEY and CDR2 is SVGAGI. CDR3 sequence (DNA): TGTGCCAGCAGGGTCGGAGACTTTTTATCCTACGAGCAGTACTTC. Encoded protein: CASRVGDFLSYEQYF.

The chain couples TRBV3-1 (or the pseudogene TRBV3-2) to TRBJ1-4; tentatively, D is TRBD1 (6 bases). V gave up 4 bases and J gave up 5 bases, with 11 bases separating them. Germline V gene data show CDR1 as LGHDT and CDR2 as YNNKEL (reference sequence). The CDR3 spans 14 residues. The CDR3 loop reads CASSLGGINEKLFF. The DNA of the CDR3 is TGTGCCAGCAGCCTCGGGGGCATCAATGAAAAACTGTTTTTT.

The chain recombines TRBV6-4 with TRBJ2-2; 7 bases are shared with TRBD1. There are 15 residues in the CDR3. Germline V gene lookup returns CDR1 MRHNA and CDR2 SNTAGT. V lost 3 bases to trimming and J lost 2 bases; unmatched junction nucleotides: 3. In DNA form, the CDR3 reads TGTGCCAGCAGTGATGACAGGGACAACACCGGGGAGCTGTTTTTT. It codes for CASSDDRDNTGELFF.

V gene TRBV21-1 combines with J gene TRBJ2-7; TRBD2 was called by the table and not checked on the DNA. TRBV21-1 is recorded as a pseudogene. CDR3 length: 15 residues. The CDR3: CASTRRGGPSYEQYF. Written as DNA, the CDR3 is TGTGCCAGCACACGGAGGGGGGGGCCCAGCTACGAGCAGTACTTC.

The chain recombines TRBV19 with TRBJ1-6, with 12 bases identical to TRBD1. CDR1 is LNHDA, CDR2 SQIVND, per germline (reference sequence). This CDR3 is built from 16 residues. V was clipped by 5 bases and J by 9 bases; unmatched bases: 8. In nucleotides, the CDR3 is TGTGCCAGTAGTCCTAGGGACAGGGGGCGGATTTCACCCCTCCACTTT. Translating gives CASSPRDRGRISPLHF.